This passage covers 29 T cell receptor beta chains from one sample sequenced in a study of monozygotic twins with inflammatory bowel disease. Each CDR3 protein gets one entry in TCRdb, which reprocessed the 5' RACE reads and gives no DNA. This listing includes approximately 400,000 distinct CDR3 sequences. What was sequenced was blood. The receptors were gathered from a human donor with ulcerative colitis or Crohn's disease, or a healthy co-twin of an affected twin (not recorded which).

The V and J genes are TRBV29-1 and TRBJ2-4; TCRdb names TRBD1, which stays unverified in the absence of DNA. Germline lookup yields CDR1 SQVTM and CDR2 ANQGSEA. The CDR3 loop spans 15 amino acids. CDR3 sequence: CSVELGQGAKNIQYF.

The genes are TRBV4-2 and TRBJ2-7; as DNA is missing, the TRBD2 call by TCRdb cannot be tested. The CDR3 runs 17 residues. Germline CDR1 is LGHNA and CDR2 is YNFKEQ. The CDR3 reads CASSQEKGLADLYEQYF.

This chain connects TRBV12-3 or TRBV12-4 to TRBJ1-1; TCRdb reports TRBD1, a call that lacks DNA to check it against. CDR3 length: 15 amino acids. The chain's CDR3 is CASSQLQGAVAEAFF.

The genes are TRBV4-1 and TRBJ2-5; the TRBD2 assignment by TCRdb is unverifiable without DNA. Germline CDR1 reads MGHRA; CDR2 reads YSYEKL. The CDR3 sequence is 17 residues long. The chain's CDR3 is CASSQGPGLAGEETQYF.

The genes are TRBV12-3 or TRBV12-4 and TRBJ2-7; the D call from TCRdb, TRBD1, cannot be confirmed without DNA. This CDR3 is 14 amino acids long. CDR3 residues: CASSFEQGYYEQYF.

The V and J genes are TRBV6-2 or TRBV6-3 and TRBJ2-1; the D gene TCRdb calls, TRBD1, cannot be checked with no DNA. Germline V CDR1 and CDR2: MNHEY, SVGEGT. The CDR3 consists of 13 residues. The CDR3 sequence is CASSITGVHEQFF.

The V call is TRBV5-1, the J call TRBJ1-4. Germline V gene data show CDR1 as SGHRS and CDR2 as YFSETQ. This CDR3 is built from 15 residues. CDR3 sequence: CASSPQGRREEKLFF.

V is TRBV7-2 and J is TRBJ2-1. Germline CDR1 reads SGHTA; CDR2 reads FQGNSA. The CDR3 runs 12 residues. CDR3 in amino acids: CASSFHGREQFF.

The chain uses TRBV4-3 and TRBJ2-1; TCRdb selects TRBD1, and the lack of DNA leaves this call unchecked. This CDR3 has 18 residues. CDR1 and CDR2 (germline): LGHNA, YSLEER. CDR3 sequence reads: CASSQDPPYGGGYNEQFF.

The CDR3 sequence: CASSLETGMTGNSPLHF. V gene TRBV5-1 combines with J gene TRBJ1-6; as DNA is missing, the TRBD1 call by TCRdb cannot be tested. Germline CDR1 SGHRS, CDR2 YFSETQ. The CDR3 sequence is 17 residues long.

The chain employs TRBV11-2 and TRBJ2-3; without DNA, the TCRdb call of TRBD1 cannot be checked. The germline V gene has CDR1 SGHAT and CDR2 FQNNGV. CDR3 length: 12 residues. The CDR3 is CASSQGEDTQYF.

This sequence joins TRBV29-1 and TRBJ2-5; with no DNA, the TCRdb D assignment of TRBD2 cannot be verified. Germline CDR1 is SQVTM and CDR2 is ANQGSEA. CDR3 length: 13 residues. CDR3 sequence reads: CSVVRGSGETQYF.

The rearrangement joins TRBV19 to TRBJ1-1; TCRdb's assignment of TRBD1 cannot be checked, as there is no DNA. The CDR3 runs to 12 residues. Germline CDR1 and CDR2: LNHDA and SQIVND (reference sequence). The CDR3 sequence: CASATGPTEAFF.

The J gene is TRBJ1-2, the V gene TRBV6-5; TCRdb indicates TRBD1, and absent DNA this call remains unverified. The germline CDR1 and CDR2 sequences are MNHEY and SVGAGI. This CDR3 is built from 15 residues. The CDR3 is CASSYGDRVNYGYTF.

V gene TRBV27 combines with J gene TRBJ2-7; TCRdb picks TRBD2, but there is no DNA to check that call. CDR1 and CDR2 (germline): MNHEY, SMNVEV (reference sequence). The CDR3 runs to 19 residues. The CDR3 region is CASSLSGTSGGPTSYEQYF.

The chain carries TRBV5-1 and TRBJ1-1. The CDR3 loop spans 13 amino acids. Germline V CDR1 and CDR2: SGHRS, YFSETQ. The CDR3 spells CASSLQDSTEAFF.

The genes are TRBV10-3 and TRBJ2-1; TCRdb returns TRBD2, unconfirmable since there is no DNA. The CDR3 has 14 amino acids. Looked up from germline, CDR1 is ENHRY and CDR2 is SYGVKD. CDR3 in amino acids: CATTRDQTYNEQFF.

This rearrangement joins TRBV7-2 to TRBJ1-2; TCRdb designates TRBD1, a call that cannot be tested without DNA. Germline-derived CDR1 and CDR2 are SGHTA and FQGNSA. The length of the CDR3 is 16 residues. The CDR3 reads CASSLLGTSTNYGYTF.

The V and J genes are TRBV20-1 and TRBJ2-5; TCRdb proposes TRBD2, but this gene call is untestable without DNA. CDR3 size: 16 residues. Germline-derived CDR1 and CDR2 are DFQATT and SNEGSKA (reference sequence). The CDR3 loop reads CSAGTSGGTVQETQYF.

The genes are TRBV3-1 and TRBJ2-6. Per the germline V gene, CDR1 is LGHDT and CDR2 is YNNKEL (reference sequence). The CDR3 has 14 residues. The CDR3: CASSQVSGANVLTF.

The chain uses TRBV29-1 and TRBJ2-2; TCRdb proposes TRBD2, but this gene call is untestable without DNA. From germline, CDR1 is SQVTM and CDR2 ANQGSEA. The CDR3 spans 16 residues. The CDR3 reads CSVYWRGMGVPGELFF.

The rearrangement links TRBV6-1 to TRBJ2-1; TCRdb's D call of TRBD2 is untestable without DNA. CDR3 length: 17 amino acids. CDR1 and CDR2 from the germline V gene are MNHNS and SASEGT. The CDR3 sequence: CASSENLGGGSPNEQFF.

This chain joins TRBV20-1 and TRBJ2-3; TCRdb designates TRBD2, a call that cannot be tested without DNA. CDR1 is DFQATT and CDR2 is SNEGSKA in the germline V gene (reference sequence). This CDR3 has 14 amino acids. The CDR3 loop is CSARSGPRTDTQYF.

This chain uses TRBV20-1 with TRBJ1-5. In germline, CDR1 is DFQATT, CDR2 SNEGSKA (reference sequence). The CDR3 is 15 amino acids. CDR3 residues: CSARGIGGLNQPQHF.

The chain combines TRBV7-2 with TRBJ2-3; TCRdb's D gene call, TRBD1, goes unchecked for lack of DNA. This CDR3 has 14 residues. From germline, CDR1 is SGHTA and CDR2 FQGNSA. This CDR3 reads CASSQQGTGDTQYF.

The CDR3 sequence is CASSPTGIPWGNYGYTF. The chain carries TRBV12-3 or TRBV12-4 and TRBJ1-2; the D gene TCRdb calls, TRBD1, cannot be checked with no DNA. This CDR3 is 17 amino acids long.

The chain joins TRBV11-2 to TRBJ1-5; no DNA is available, so the TRBD1 call from TCRdb remains unchecked. The germline CDR1 and CDR2 sequences are SGHAT and FQNNGV. The CDR3 is made up of 18 amino acids. This CDR3 is CASSFGTGASLGNQPQHF.

This chain links TRBV12-3 or TRBV12-4 with TRBJ2-7. CDR3 length equals 13 residues. The CDR3 is CASSFKIGVEQYF.

The rearrangement links TRBV3-1 to TRBJ2-5; TCRdb's assignment of TRBD1 cannot be checked, as there is no DNA. The germline V gene has CDR1 LGHDT and CDR2 YNNKEL (reference sequence). There are 20 residues in the CDR3. This CDR3 reads CASSQDLKGPPGQGRETQYF.